Shown below are 16 T cell receptor beta chains from a single sample sequenced in a study of blood T cells in healthy people across ages. For the second PCR, which ran for about 7 to 12 cycles, a sample-barcoded 5' primer and a J-beta primer mix were used. TCRdb used MiXCR to reprocess the 5' RACE reads, holding one entry per CDR3 protein. Found here are hundreds of thousands of distinct CDR3 sequences, roughly 20% of them singletons; the top ten hold more than 3%. The specimen sequenced was blood. Receptors were obtained from a man in his 70s in good health.

This clonotype was seen only a few times. The chain employs TRBV6-6 and TRBJ2-3; D is ambiguous. The CDR3 runs 13 residues. The germline gives CDR1 MNHNY, CDR2 SVGAGI (reference sequence). Trimming removed 0 bases from V and 5 bases from J, with 6 bases in between. The CDR3 loop reads CASSYSVGDTQYF. CDR3 sequence (DNA): TGTGCCAGCAGTTACTCCGTTGGAGATACGCAGTATTTT.

This clonotype was counted many times. The rearrangement joins TRBV7-9 to TRBJ2-1; 9 nucleotides agree with TRBD2. CDR1 is SEHNR, CDR2 FQNEAQ, per germline (reference sequence). This CDR3 is built from 15 residues. The V and J ends lost 4 bases and 7 bases, in that order; junction bases with no gene match: 8. CDR3 sequence reads: CASSSPLAGGNEQFF. CDR3 in DNA: TGTGCCAGCAGCTCACCACTAGCGGGTGGAAATGAGCAGTTCTTC. The full variable domain, rest sourced from reference TRBV7-9 and TRBJ2-1, is DTGVSQNPRHKITKRGQNVTFRCDPISEHNRLYWYRQTLGQGPEFLTYFQNEAQLEKSRLLSDRFSAERPKGSFSTLEIQRTEQGDSAMYLCASSSPLAGGNEQFFGPGTRLTVL.

This clonotype was counted a few times. V is TRBV29-1 and J is TRBJ2-5; D is tentatively TRBD1 or TRBD2 (6 bases each). The J call may not be correct, given that the DNA end is closer to TRBJ2-1. Germline V gene data show CDR1 as SQVTM and CDR2 as ANQGSEA. The CDR3 is 12 amino acids. CDR3 region: CSYLRGGPEQFF. DNA for the CDR3: TGCAGCTACCTCCGTGGGGGGCCTGAGCAGTTCTTC.

This chain links TRBV12-3 or TRBV12-4 with TRBJ1-2, with TRBD1 identical over 7 bases. Losses at the gene ends were 5 bases for V and 2 bases for J; bases not matched to a gene: 5. The CDR3 has 14 residues. The CDR3 is CASSMGQFNYGYTF. CDR3 nucleotides: TGTGCCAGCAGTATGGGACAGTTCAACTATGGCTACACCTTC.

This clonotype was observed a handful of times. Without the conserved terminal phenylalanine or tryptophan, this CDR3 likely stems from a read error. This rearrangement joins TRBV10-2 to TRBJ1-1; no reliable D call. Germline V CDR1 and CDR2: WSHSY, SAAADI. The CDR3 covers 13 residues. Trimming removed 6 bases from V and 3 bases from J, with 11 bases in between. CDR3 sequence: CASSGPTYTEAFS. The CDR3 nucleotides are TGCGCCAGCAGCGGACCTACCTACACTGAAGCTTTCTCT.

This chain joins TRBV2 and TRBJ2-2; TRBD1 is a possible D gene (5 bases). The CDR3 consists of 16 residues. V was cut by 4 bases and J by 3 bases, with 15 bases left in between. Germline loops: CDR1 SNHLY, CDR2 FYNNEI. CDR3 bases: TGTGCCAGCAGTGGGGTCCCAGGGAAAGACACCGGGGAGCTGTTTTTT. As protein: CASSGVPGKDTGELFF.

J is TRBJ1-1 and V is TRBV3-1, with D possibly being TRBD1 (5 bases). Deletions cut 2 bases from V and 1 base from J, with 8 bases between. Germline CDR1 LGHDT, CDR2 YNNKEL (reference sequence). CDR3 length equals 14 residues. CDR3 in DNA: TGTGCCAGCAGCCAATCCGGGGGGAACACTGAAGCTTTCTTT. Residues: CASSQSGGNTEAFF.

The chain combines TRBV9 with TRBJ2-3; D possibly corresponds to TRBD2 (5 bases). Per the germline V gene, CDR1 is SGDLS and CDR2 is YYNGEE. The V end lost 0 bases, the J end lost 6 bases, and 14 bases lay between the germline ends. This CDR3 is built from 15 residues. The CDR3 nucleotides are TGTGCCAGCAGCGTAGGAGGAACTAGTTCTGATACGCAGTATTTT. This codes for CASSVGGTSSDTQYF.

This chain joins TRBV9 and TRBJ2-1; no reliable D call. Germline-derived CDR1 and CDR2 are SGDLS and YYNGEE. V was trimmed by 4 bases and J by 0 bases, leaving 14 bases between them. This CDR3 comprises 16 residues. As DNA, the CDR3 is TGTGCCAGCAGCCCTCTAGGGTCGAGCTCCTACAATGAGCAGTTCTTC. This gives the protein CASSPLGSSSYNEQFF.

This clonotype has more than one count but fewer than ten. The chain couples TRBV12-5 to TRBJ2-1; maybe TRBD1 (5 bases). The DNA end is a closer match to TRBJ2-7, so the J assignment may be wrong. Germline V gene data show CDR1 as LGHNT and CDR2 as FRNRAP. The CDR3 has 12 residues. In DNA form, the CDR3 reads TGTGCTAGTGGTTTCGGACATCGGGAGCAGTACTTC. As protein: CASGFGHREQYF.

This clonotype was seen more than once but under ten times. The V call is TRBV24-1, the J call TRBJ2-7; D might be TRBD2 (5 bases). The germline V gene has CDR1 KGHDR and CDR2 SFDVKD. This CDR3 contains 13 residues. V was cut by 4 bases and J by 4 bases, with 10 bases left in between. The CDR3 protein is CATSDPPGYEQYF. DNA for the CDR3: TGTGCCACCAGTGACCCGCCGGGGTACGAGCAGTACTTC.

This rearrangement joins TRBV29-1 to TRBJ2-5; tentatively, D is TRBD1 (5 bases). With 5 bases removed from V and 4 bases from J, the gap between germline ends came to 17 bases. Germline CDR1 SQVTM, CDR2 ANQGSEA. The CDR3 runs 14 residues. The CDR3 bases are TGCAGCGTTTCTCAGTCTGGGGCGGCAGAGACCCAGTACTTC. Protein product: CSVSQSGAAETQYF.

This clonotype has just a few counts. The V gene is TRBV7-3, the J gene TRBJ2-4, with D possibly being TRBD2 (6 bases). The V gene lost 5 bases and the J gene lost 1 base, with 12 bases spanning the gap. From germline, CDR1 is SGHTA and CDR2 FQGTGA. The CDR3 extends over 15 amino acids. The CDR3 reads CASSPVREAKNIQYF. The CDR3 DNA is TGTGCCAGCAGCCCAGTCCGGGAGGCCAAAAACATTCAGTACTTC.

The chain combines TRBV12-3 or TRBV12-4 with TRBJ1-6; no clear D. Deletions cut 6 bases from V and 10 bases from J, with 13 bases between. There are 13 residues in the CDR3. This chain's CDR3 is CASSRDSRSPLHF. The DNA for the CDR3 is TGTGCCAGCAGCCGGGATTCGCGGTCACCCCTCCACTTT.

In its sample, this clonotype was seen a few times. The chain couples TRBV28 to TRBJ1-3; 8 nucleotides agree with TRBD1. CDR3 size: 15 residues. Germline assignment: CDR1 MDHEN and CDR2 SYDVKM. V gave up 5 bases and J gave up 2 bases; unmatched junction bases: 5. The CDR3 is CASSPRQGTGNTIYF. CDR3 coding DNA: TGTGCCAGCAGTCCCAGACAGGGGACTGGAAACACCATATATTTT.

This clonotype was counted a few times. The chain uses TRBV7-2 and TRBJ2-3; the D is unclear. Trimming pared 5 bases from V and 0 bases from J, leaving 9 bases between. This CDR3 contains 14 residues. Germline values: CDR1 SGHTA, CDR2 FQGNSA. CDR3 sequence: CASSAHSSTDTQYF. Here the CDR3 DNA reads TGTGCCAGCAGCGCCCATAGCAGCACAGATACGCAGTATTTT.